These 3 T cell receptor beta chains share one sample of origin, sequenced in a study of blood T cell repertoires in COVID-19. Sequenced by immunoSEQ multiplex PCR; TCRdb stores in-frame clones only, minus some. The sample consists of about 100,000 clones, around 88% of them appearing once. Sequenced sample: peripheral blood. Every receptor here comes from a human donor in a cohort sampled during active COVID-19.

The chain carries TRBV7-9 and TRBJ2-3, with 7 bases identical to TRBD2. With 4 bases clipped from V and 2 bases from J, the junction kept 6 bases outside the gene matches. CDR3 length equals 15 residues. The germline V gene encodes CDR1 SEHNR and CDR2 FQNEAQ (reference sequence). CDR3 DNA sequence: TGTGCCAGCAGCTATGGGGGAGGGTACACAGATACGCAGTATTTT. Protein product: CASSYGGGYTDTQYF.

This clone was counted at least ten times. J is TRBJ1-5 and V is TRBV19, with 7 bases identical to TRBD1. CDR1 and CDR2 (germline): LNHDA, SQIVND (reference sequence). This CDR3 spans 18 amino acids. V shed 3 bases and J 0 bases; nucleotides not matched to a gene: 11. The CDR3 sequence is CASSIMAGTDYSNQPQHF. Written as DNA, the CDR3 is TGTGCCAGTAGTATCATGGCCGGGACAGACTATAGCAATCAGCCCCAGCATTTT.

The genes are TRBV19 and TRBJ1-2; 8 nucleotides line up with TRBD1. After removal of 5 bases from V and 4 bases from J, the junction contained 6 bases not matched to a gene. Germline-derived CDR1 and CDR2 are LNHDA and SQIVND (reference sequence). The length of the CDR3 is 14 residues. The CDR3 coding sequence is TGTGCCAGTAGTGTAGGACAGGGAGGCTATGGCTACACCTTC. Amino acid sequence: CASSVGQGGYGYTF.